A single sample gave rise to the 7 T cell receptor beta chains below, sequenced in a study of shared clonotypes between healthy human individuals. Assay used: immunoSEQ multiplex PCR; TCRdb lists only in-frame clones, some missing. The sample yields some 2.4 million clones, approximately 94% seen once. Input material: naive CD4+ T cells from PBMCs. The subset denotes: CD45RA+ positively selected. These receptors were collected from a man aged 18-30 years in good health. Some clones in this sample may be carry-over from other donors' samples.

The V gene is TRBV7-2, the J gene TRBJ2-1; TRBD1 might be the D (6 bases). Trimming took 5 bases from V and 6 from J, leaving 20 bases between them. The CDR3 consists of 16 residues. From germline, CDR1 is SGHTA and CDR2 FQGNSA. CDR3 sequence (DNA): TGTGCCAGCAGCAGACTGCGCAGGGGCCTCCTCAATGAGCAGTTCTTC. Translated: CASSRLRRGLLNEQFF.

The chain uses TRBV7-9 and TRBJ1-5; no clear D gene. CDR3 length: 12 amino acids. V lost 6 bases, J lost 7 bases, and 10 bases lay in between. Germline V gene lookup returns CDR1 SEHNR and CDR2 FQNEAQ (reference sequence). The CDR3 DNA reads as TGTGCCAGCAGGGGAGAGGAACAGCCCCAGCATTTT. As protein: CASRGEEQPQHF. Full variable domain (rest looked up from reference TRBV7-9 and TRBJ1-5): DTGVSQNPRHKITKRGQNVTFRCDPISEHNRLYWYRQTLGQGPEFLTYFQNEAQLEKSRLLSDRFSAERPKGSFSTLEIQRTEQGDSAMYLCASRGEEQPQHFGDGTRLSIL.

V gene TRBV6-5 combines with J gene TRBJ1-1; D possibly corresponds to TRBD1 (5 bases). Looked up from germline, CDR1 is MNHEY and CDR2 is SVGAGI. The V gene lost 10 bases and the J gene lost 5 bases, with 17 bases spanning the gap. The CDR3 covers 13 residues. The CDR3 DNA reads as TGTGCCACCAGGGCAAGTGGGCTAACTGAAGCTTTCTTT. This gives the protein CATRASGLTEAFF.

In DNA, the CDR3 is TGTGCCAGCAGCCCAGGGACAGCCATCTCTGGGGCCAACGTCCTGACTTTC. Its translation: CASSPGTAISGANVLTF. The V and J genes are TRBV27 and TRBJ2-6, with TRBD1 matching 7 bases. The CDR3 is 17 amino acids. J lost 0 bases, V lost 6 bases, and 8 bases had no gene match. The germline V gene encodes CDR1 MNHEY and CDR2 SMNVEV (reference sequence).

The CDR3 loop reads CASSLQAIEYEQYF. The CDR3 DNA sequence: TGTGCCAGCAGCCTACAGGCGATCGAATACGAGCAGTACTTC. V usage is TRBV11-3 and J usage is TRBJ2-7, with D perhaps matching TRBD1 (5 bases). Trimming left V 5 bases short and J 4 bases short, with 15 bases between. The germline V gene encodes CDR1 SGHNT and CDR2 YENEEA. The CDR3 sequence is 14 residues long.

This clone was detected once. The rearrangement links TRBV28 to TRBJ1-1; maybe TRBD1 (5 bases). Germline CDR1 reads MDHEN; CDR2 reads SYDVKM. The CDR3 extends over 15 amino acids. Trimming removed 4 bases from V and 4 bases from J, with 16 bases in between. CDR3 loop: CASSSPTGGATEAFF. CDR3 nucleotides: TGTGCCAGCAGTTCACCAACAGGCGGGGCCACTGAAGCTTTCTTT.

The chain joins TRBV18 to TRBJ2-1; 10 nucleotides align to TRBD1. Germline V gives CDR1 KGHSH, CDR2 LQKENI. The CDR3 runs 16 residues. The J segment lost 6 bases and the V segment lost 2 bases, leaving 7 bases of the junction unmatched. The CDR3 coding sequence is TGTGCCAGCTCACCAGACGGACAGGGGGGGAGCAATGAGCAGTTCTTC. This translates into CASSPDGQGGSNEQFF.